The rows below give T cell receptor beta chains drawn from one sample of a study of Ad26.COV2.S vaccination and SARS-CoV-2 variants. Method: immunoSEQ multiplex PCR; TCRdb's copy keeps in-frame clones and lacks some. In the table there are about 330,000 clones, 85% to 90% of which are singletons. This specimen was peripheral blood, taken in a trial of Ad26.COV2.S vaccine versus placebo. These receptors all stem from a person between 18 and 59 years old who received the Ad26.COV2.S COVID-19 vaccine or a placebo. Both conserved end residues are part of each CDR3. Clone size is not always given. Where it is, it says once, few, many or a class for expanded clones.

size,V,CDR3
.,TRBV18,CASAEVGTGYQPQHF
.,TRBV3-1/TRBV3-2,CASSQDPPSVGQPQHF
.,TRBV5-8,CASSLEVAEDEQFF
.,TRBV7-9,CASSISGTGISGYTF
.,TRBV7-2,CASSLMRLNYNEQFF
.,TRBV5-8,CASSKAGRVYEQYF
.,TRBV4-1,CASSQDPGGRANEQFF
.,TRBV19,CASSIGWGETQYF
once,TRBV29-1,CSVRGTGGKAFF
.,TRBV25-1,CASSDEGQPQHF
.,TRBV5-1,CASSLAETVLNTEAFF
.,TRBV7-6,CASSSNNYYNEQFF
.,TRBV13,CASRIEGSGNTIYF
.,TRBV11-2,CASSFDRGDRGYTF
.,TRBV27,CASSLQGAGQPQHF
once,TRBV7-9,CASSPRDYPGHEQFF
few,TRBV6-5,CASRDRPEKLFF
.,TRBV7-2,CASSLHGATGETQYF
.,TRBV18,CASSPPRSGYVDTEAFF
.,TRBV6-6,CASSPVPSDYSNQPQHF
.,TRBV5-6,CASSFSSALIESFGAFF
.,TRBV7-2,CASSLLDTGELFF
.,TRBV3-1/TRBV3-2,CASSPGPGYNEQFF
.,TRBV6-5,CASSKQGAVPVEQFF
.,TRBV7-8,CASSLYRGPHSYNSPLHF
.,TRBV12-3/TRBV12-4,CASSSTGNTEAFF
once,TRBV9,CASSVSPTEETQYF
.,TRBV9,CASSPAGGYNSPLHF
.,TRBV5-1,CASSFIDRGGETQYF
.,TRBV4-3,CASSPEGAHGYTF
.,TRBV6-1,CASSAPLDGRTKGYTF
.,TRBV6-2/TRBV6-3,CASSYLGGAKNIQYF
once,TRBV3-1/TRBV3-2,CASSRENTNYGYTF
.,TRBV27,CASSLLGTDTQYF
.,TRBV11-3,CASSVTPFAGGYGELFF
.,TRBV20-1,CSASLEGRGLQAFF
.,TRBV28,CASSFGTAKDEQYF
.,TRBV7-9,CASSQTENTQYF
.,TRBV27,CASSLVAAGNTIYF
.,TRBV7-2,CASSPLGQVNTEAFF
.,TRBV7-2,CASSLNPRTSGNTIYF
.,TRBV29-1,CSAGQGSNTEAFF
.,TRBV21-1,CASSRPGQGPLNYGYTF
.,TRBV27,CASTTGRRSYNEQFF
.,TRBV2,CARETSSGTGELFF
.,TRBV4-3,CASSQRQGNTEAFF
.,TRBV19,CASSIVFRGNQPQHF
.,TRBV11-2,CASSRPGLYGYTF
.,TRBV27,CASSHSRYGEKLFF
.,TRBV5-4,CASSLGHGPGMKTEAFF
.,TRBV9,CASSVGSPTRELFF
.,TRBV27,CASSPKPMTVLDYTGELFF
.,TRBV4-1,CASSRDFETQYF
.,TRBV3-1/TRBV3-2,CASRGRETQYF